This T cell receptor (beta chain) is drawn from a study of blood T cell repertoires in COVID-19. The wider study: Italy, Spain and the United States were the sources of the convalescent and acute COVID-19 samples.

This clone was counted only a few times. Original handling: Amplification of reference gene primers was used by the study to estimate nucleated cell counts. Assay: immunoSEQ multiplex PCR; the TCRdb copy retains only in-frame clones and omits some. Clone size and V and J calls were adopted from that table, with D and trimming inferred from the DNA. The data hold 150,000 to 200,000 clones, with around four fifths observed a single time. This CDR3 region has 16 residues. V dropped 0 bases and J dropped 2 bases, with 10 bases sitting between them. Germline values: CDR1 KGHSH, CDR2 LQKENI. V and J are TRBV18 and TRBJ1-4, with D perhaps TRBD1 (6 bases). Material: peripheral blood. The clonotype originates from a woman older than 75 with acute or convalescent COVID-19. CDR3 in amino acids: CASSPPRTDTNEKLFF. The CDR3 coding sequence is TGTGCCAGCTCACCACCCCGGACAGACACTAATGAAAAACTGTTTTTT.